This T cell receptor beta chain stems from a study of regulatory T cells in long-lasting Graves disease. In the study overall: Persistent Graves' disease denoted over 5 years of antithyroid drugs plus positive TSH receptor antibodies.

This CDR3 has 17 residues. J gave up 3 bases and V 3 bases, and 9 bases lay outside the gene matches. Germline loops: CDR1 SGDLS, CDR2 YYNGEE. Study observations and caveats: In persistent patients, shared public clonotypes (roughly 2,800) outnumbered those in new patients (approximately 970). Persistent Graves' patients possessed reduced TCR diversity relative to recently diagnosed ones.

According to the study, TCR beta libraries were built with iRepertoire HTBI primers and CDR3-region Arm-PCR. MiXCR, applied by TCRdb to the multiplex PCR reads, yields one record per CDR3 protein. This sample yields 400,000 to 600,000 distinct CDR3 sequences, of which roughly a fifth are seen a single time; less than 9% belongs to the top ten. This clonotype has ten or more counts. The antigen is not known. As for time point: persistent/refractory GD, antithyroid drugs over 5 years with positive TRAb. RNA from PBMCs was the source of the TCR library. The V call is TRBV9, the J call TRBJ2-5; TRBD1 matches at 12 bases. This clonotype originated in a female donor with Graves disease. This material consisted of peripheral blood mononuclear cells (PBMCs), taken when the disease was refractory, from a patient treated with antithyroid drugs. The CDR3 nucleotides are TGTGCCAGCAGCGCGAACCGGGACAGGGGGCTAAAAGAGACCCAGTACTTC. Translated: CASSANRDRGLKETQYF. The full variable domain, its missing parts supplied by reference TRBV9 and TRBJ2-5, is DSGVTQTPKHLITATGQRVTLRCSPRSGDLSVYWYQQSLDQGLQFLIQYYNGEERAKGNILERFSAQQFPDLHSELNLSSLELGDSALYFCASSANRDRGLKETQYFGPGTRLLVL.